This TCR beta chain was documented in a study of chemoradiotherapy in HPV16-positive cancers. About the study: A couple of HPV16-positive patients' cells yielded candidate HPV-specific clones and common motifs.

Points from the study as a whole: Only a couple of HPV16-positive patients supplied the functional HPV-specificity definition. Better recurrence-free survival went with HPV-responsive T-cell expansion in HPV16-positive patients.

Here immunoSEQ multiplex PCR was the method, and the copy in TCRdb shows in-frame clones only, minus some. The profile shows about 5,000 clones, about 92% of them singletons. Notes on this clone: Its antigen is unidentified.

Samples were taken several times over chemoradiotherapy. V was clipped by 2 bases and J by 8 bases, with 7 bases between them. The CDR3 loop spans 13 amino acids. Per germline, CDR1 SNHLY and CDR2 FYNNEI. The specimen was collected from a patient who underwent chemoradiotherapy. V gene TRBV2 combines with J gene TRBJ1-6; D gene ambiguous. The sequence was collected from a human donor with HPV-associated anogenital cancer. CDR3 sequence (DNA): TGTGCCAGCAGTGAACGGTCGGATTCACCCCTCCACTTT. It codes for CASSERSDSPLHF.